The entry below gives a single T cell receptor (beta chain) sequence along with its context. Its antigen is not known. At collection, donors were nominally healthy, but unrecorded immune exposures were probable. The germline V gene has CDR1 MDHEN and CDR2 SYDVKM. Trimming at V came to 7 bases and at J to 3 bases, leaving 7 bases not matched to a gene. This CDR3 region has 14 residues. The data stem from a study of cytomegalovirus exposure and HLA in healthy donors. Primers for the PCR totalled 60 Vbeta and 13 Jbeta. Using immunoSEQ multiplex PCR, the repertoire was profiled, and TCRdb retains in-frame clones only, with some absent. The sample yields roughly 99,000 clones, around 77% seen once. Study observations and caveats: By a later analysis, the bulk of CMV-associated TCR beta chains appeared HLA-restricted.

The sequence derives from a man between 18 and 35 years old in good health and CMV-seronegative. J is TRBJ2-7 and V is TRBV28; TRBD2 matches at 9 bases. Sequencing was performed on PBMCs. CDR3 sequence (DNA): TGTGCCAGCAACCCTAGCGGGGCCTTCTACGAGCAGTACTTC. Its translation is CASNPSGAFYEQYF. Full variable domain (remainder filled in from reference TRBV28 and TRBJ2-7): DVKVTQSSRYLVKRTGEKVFLECVQDMDHENMFWYRQDPGLGLRLIYFSYDVKMKEKGDIPEGYSVSREKKERFSLILESASTNQTSMYLCASNPSGAFYEQYFGPGTRLTVT.